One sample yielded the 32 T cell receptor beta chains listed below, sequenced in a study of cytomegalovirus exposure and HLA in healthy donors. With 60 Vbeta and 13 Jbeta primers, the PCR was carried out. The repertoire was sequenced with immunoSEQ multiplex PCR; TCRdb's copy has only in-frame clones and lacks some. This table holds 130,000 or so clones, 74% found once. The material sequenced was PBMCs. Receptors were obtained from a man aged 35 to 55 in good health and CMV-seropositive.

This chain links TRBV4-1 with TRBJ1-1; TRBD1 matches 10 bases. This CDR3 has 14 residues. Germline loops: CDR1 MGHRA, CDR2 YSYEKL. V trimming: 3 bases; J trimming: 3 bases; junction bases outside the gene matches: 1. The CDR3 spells CASSHGTGDTEAFF. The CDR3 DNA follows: TGCGCCAGCAGCCATGGGACAGGGGACACTGAAGCTTTCTTT.

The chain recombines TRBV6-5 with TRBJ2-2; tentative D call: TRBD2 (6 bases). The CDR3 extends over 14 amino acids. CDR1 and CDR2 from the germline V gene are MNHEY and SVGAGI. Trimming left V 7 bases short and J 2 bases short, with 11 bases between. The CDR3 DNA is TGTGCCAGCAACCGGGACTTTAACACCGGGGAGCTGTTTTTT. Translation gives CASNRDFNTGELFF.

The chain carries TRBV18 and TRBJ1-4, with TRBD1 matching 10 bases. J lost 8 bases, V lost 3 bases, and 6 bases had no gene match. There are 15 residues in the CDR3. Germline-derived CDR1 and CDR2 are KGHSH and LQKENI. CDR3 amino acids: CASSPPDRGGEKLFF. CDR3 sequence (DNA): TGTGCCAGCTCACCCCCGGACAGGGGGGGAGAAAAACTGTTTTTT.

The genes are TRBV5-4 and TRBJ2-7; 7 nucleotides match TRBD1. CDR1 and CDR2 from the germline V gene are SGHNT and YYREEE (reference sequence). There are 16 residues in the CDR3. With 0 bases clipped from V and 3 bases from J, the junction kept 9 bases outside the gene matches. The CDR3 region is CASSLDGMWDSYEQYF. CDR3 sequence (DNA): TGTGCCAGCAGCTTGGACGGCATGTGGGACAGCTACGAGCAGTACTTC.

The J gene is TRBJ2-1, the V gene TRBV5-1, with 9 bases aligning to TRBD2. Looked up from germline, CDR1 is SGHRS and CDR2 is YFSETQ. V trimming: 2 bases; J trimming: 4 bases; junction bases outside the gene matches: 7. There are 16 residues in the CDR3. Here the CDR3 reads CASSFPVTSGYNEQFF. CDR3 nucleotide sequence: TGCGCCAGCAGCTTCCCCGTGACTAGCGGTTACAATGAGCAGTTCTTC. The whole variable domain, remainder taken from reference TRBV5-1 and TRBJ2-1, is KAGVTQTPRYLIKTRGQQVTLSCSPISGHRSVSWYQQTPGQGLQFLFEYFSETQRNKGNFPGRFSGRQFSNSRSEMNVSTLELGDSALYLCASSFPVTSGYNEQFFGPGTRLTVL.

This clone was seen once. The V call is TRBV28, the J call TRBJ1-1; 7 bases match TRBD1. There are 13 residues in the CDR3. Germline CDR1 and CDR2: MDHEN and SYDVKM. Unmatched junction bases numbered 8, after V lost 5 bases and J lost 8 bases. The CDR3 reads CASSRSPGGEAFF. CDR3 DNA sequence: TGTGCCAGCAGTCGATCCCCAGGGGGGGAAGCTTTCTTT.

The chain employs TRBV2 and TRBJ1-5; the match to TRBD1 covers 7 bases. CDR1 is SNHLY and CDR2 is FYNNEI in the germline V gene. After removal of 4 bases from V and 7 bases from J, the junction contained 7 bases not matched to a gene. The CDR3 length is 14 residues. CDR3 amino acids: CASSAQGMGQPQHF. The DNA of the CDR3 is TGTGCCAGCAGTGCACAGGGGATGGGACAGCCCCAGCATTTT. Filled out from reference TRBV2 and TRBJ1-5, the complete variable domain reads EPEVTQTPSHQVTQMGQEVILRCVPISNHLYFYWYRQILGQKVEFLVSFYNNEISEKSEIFDDQFSVERPDGSNFTLKIRSTKLEDSAMYFCASSAQGMGQPQHFGDGTRLSIL.

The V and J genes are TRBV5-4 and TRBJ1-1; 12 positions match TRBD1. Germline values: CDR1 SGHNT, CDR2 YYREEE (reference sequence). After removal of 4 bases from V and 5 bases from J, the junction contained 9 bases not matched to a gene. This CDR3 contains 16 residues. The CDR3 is CASSPGTGGSRTEAFF. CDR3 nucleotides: TGTGCCAGCAGCCCCGGGACAGGGGGCTCGAGGACTGAAGCTTTCTTT.

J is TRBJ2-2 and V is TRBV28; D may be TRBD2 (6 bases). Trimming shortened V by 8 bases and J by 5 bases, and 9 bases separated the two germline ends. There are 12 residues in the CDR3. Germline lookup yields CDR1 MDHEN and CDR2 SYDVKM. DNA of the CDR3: TGTGCCAGCCACGCGGGGACCGGGGAGCTGTTTTTT. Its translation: CASHAGTGELFF. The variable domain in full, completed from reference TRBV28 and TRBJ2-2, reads DVKVTQSSRYLVKRTGEKVFLECVQDMDHENMFWYRQDPGLGLRLIYFSYDVKMKEKGDIPEGYSVSREKKERFSLILESASTNQTSMYLCASHAGTGELFFGEGSRLTVL.

CDR3 DNA sequence: TGCGCCAGCAGCCTGAGCACAGCTTACAATGAGCAGTTCTTC. Its translation is CASSLSTAYNEQFF. The V gene is TRBV5-1, the J gene TRBJ2-1, with D unresolved. The CDR3 consists of 14 residues. The V gene's germline CDR1 is SGHRS and CDR2 YFSETQ. The V and J ends lost 4 bases and 4 bases respectively, with 12 bases between them. Based on the CDR3 plus reference TRBV5-1 and TRBJ2-1, the full variable domain is KAGVTQTPRYLIKTRGQQVTLSCSPISGHRSVSWYQQTPGQGLQFLFEYFSETQRNKGNFPGRFSGRQFSNSRSEMNVSTLELGDSALYLCASSLSTAYNEQFFGPGTRLTVL.

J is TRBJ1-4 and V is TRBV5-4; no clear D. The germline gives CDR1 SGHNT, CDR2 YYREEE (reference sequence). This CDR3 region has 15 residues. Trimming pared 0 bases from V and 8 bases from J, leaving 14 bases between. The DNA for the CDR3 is TGTGCCAGCAGCTTGGAAGGCCTCTCGGGGGAAAAACTGTTTTTT. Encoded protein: CASSLEGLSGEKLFF.

The CDR3 coding sequence is TGTGCCAGCAGCTTACGAGAAAATGAGCAGTTCTTC. This gives the protein CASSLRENEQFF. The rearrangement links TRBV13 to TRBJ2-1; no clear D. The germline V gene encodes CDR1 PRHDT and CDR2 FYEKMQ (reference sequence). V lost 2 bases to trimming and J lost 7 bases, with 6 bases between them. The CDR3 loop spans 12 amino acids. Full variable domain (outside the CDR3, taken from reference TRBV13 and TRBJ2-1): AAGVIQSPRHLIKEKRETATLKCYPIPRHDTVYWYQQGPGQDPQFLISFYEKMQSDKGSIPDRFSAQQFSDYHSELNMSSLELGDSALYFCASSLRENEQFFGPGTRLTVL.

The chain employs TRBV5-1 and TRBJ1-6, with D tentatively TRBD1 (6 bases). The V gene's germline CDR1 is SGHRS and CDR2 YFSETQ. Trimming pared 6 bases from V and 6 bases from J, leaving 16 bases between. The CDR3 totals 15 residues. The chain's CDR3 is CASTEFGTPNSPLHF. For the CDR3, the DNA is TGCGCCAGCACTGAATTCGGGACACCTAATTCACCCCTCCACTTT. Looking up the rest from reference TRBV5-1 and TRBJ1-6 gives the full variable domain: KAGVTQTPRYLIKTRGQQVTLSCSPISGHRSVSWYQQTPGQGLQFLFEYFSETQRNKGNFPGRFSGRQFSNSRSEMNVSTLELGDSALYLCASTEFGTPNSPLHFGNGTRLTVT.

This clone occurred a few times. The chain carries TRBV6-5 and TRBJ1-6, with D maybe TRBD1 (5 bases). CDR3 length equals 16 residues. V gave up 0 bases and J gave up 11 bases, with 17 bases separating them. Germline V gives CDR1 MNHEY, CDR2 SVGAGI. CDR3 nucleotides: TGTGCCAGCAGTTACTCCAGGTTAGGGGTTGTGACACCCCTCCACTTT. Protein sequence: CASSYSRLGVVTPLHF.

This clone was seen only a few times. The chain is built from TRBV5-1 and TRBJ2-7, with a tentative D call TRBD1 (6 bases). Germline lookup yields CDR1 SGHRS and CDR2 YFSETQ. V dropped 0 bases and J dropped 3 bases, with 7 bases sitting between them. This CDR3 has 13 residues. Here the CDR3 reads CASSLAQGYEQYF. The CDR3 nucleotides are TGCGCCAGCAGCTTGGCACAGGGCTACGAGCAGTACTTC.

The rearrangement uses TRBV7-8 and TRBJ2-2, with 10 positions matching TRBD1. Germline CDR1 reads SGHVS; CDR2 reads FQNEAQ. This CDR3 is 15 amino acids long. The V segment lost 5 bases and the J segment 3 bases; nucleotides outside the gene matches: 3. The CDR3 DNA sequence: TGTGCCAGCAGCGCGGGACAGGGGTACACCGGGGAGCTGTTTTTT. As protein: CASSAGQGYTGELFF.

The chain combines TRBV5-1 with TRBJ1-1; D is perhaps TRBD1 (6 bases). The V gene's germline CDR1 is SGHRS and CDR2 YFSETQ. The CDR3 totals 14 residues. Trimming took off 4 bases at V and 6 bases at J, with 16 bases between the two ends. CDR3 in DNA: TGCGCCAGCAGCCCAGGGGTAATCCCACCTGAAGCTTTCTTT. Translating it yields CASSPGVIPPEAFF.

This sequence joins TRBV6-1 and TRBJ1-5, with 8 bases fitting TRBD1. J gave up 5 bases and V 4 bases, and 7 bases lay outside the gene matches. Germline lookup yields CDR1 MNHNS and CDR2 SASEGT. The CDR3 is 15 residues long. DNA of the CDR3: TGTGCCAGCAGTGTTGGACAGGGAAGGGATCAGCCCCAGCATTTT. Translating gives CASSVGQGRDQPQHF.

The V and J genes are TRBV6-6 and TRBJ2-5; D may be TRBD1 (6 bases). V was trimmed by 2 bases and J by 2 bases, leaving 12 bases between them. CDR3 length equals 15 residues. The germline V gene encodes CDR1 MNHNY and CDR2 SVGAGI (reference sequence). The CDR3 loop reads CASSYAGAGQETQYF. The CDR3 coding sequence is TGTGCCAGCAGTTACGCAGGGGCAGGACAAGAGACCCAGTACTTC.

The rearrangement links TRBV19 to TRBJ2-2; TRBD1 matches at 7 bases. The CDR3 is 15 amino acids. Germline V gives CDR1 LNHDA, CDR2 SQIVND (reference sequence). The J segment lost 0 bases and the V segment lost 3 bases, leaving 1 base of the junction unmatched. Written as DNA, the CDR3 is TGTGCCAGTAGTATTACAGGGGCGAACACCGGGGAGCTGTTTTTT. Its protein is CASSITGANTGELFF.

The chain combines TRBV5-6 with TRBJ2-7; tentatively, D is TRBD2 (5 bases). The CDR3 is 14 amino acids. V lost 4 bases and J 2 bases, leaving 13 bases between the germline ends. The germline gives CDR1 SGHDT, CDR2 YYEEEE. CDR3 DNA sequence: TGTGCCAGCAGCCCCCAGCGGAGCACCTACGAGCAGTACTTC. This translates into CASSPQRSTYEQYF.

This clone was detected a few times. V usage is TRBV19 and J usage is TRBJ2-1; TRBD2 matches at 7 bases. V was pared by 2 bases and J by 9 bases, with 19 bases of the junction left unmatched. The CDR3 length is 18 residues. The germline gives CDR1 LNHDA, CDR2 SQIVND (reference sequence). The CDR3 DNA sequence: TGTGCCAGTAGTATAAGGTACGAAACGGGCGGGAGATTCGGTGAGCAGTTCTTC. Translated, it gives CASSIRYETGGRFGEQFF.

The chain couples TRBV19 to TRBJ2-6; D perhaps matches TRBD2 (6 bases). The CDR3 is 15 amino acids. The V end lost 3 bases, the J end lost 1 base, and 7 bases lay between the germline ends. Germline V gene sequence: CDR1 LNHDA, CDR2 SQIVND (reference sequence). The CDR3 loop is CASSMAGSGANVLTF. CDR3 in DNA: TGTGCCAGTAGTATGGCGGGGTCTGGGGCCAACGTCCTGACTTTC.

Written as DNA, the CDR3 is TGTGCCAGCAGCTCGCAGAGAGGTTACGAGCAGTACTTC. The encoded protein is CASSSQRGYEQYF. The V call is TRBV13, the J call TRBJ2-7; no definite D call. This CDR3 is 13 amino acids long. Germline values: CDR1 PRHDT, CDR2 FYEKMQ (reference sequence). The ends were cut back, 4 bases at V and 4 bases at J, with 11 bases in the middle.

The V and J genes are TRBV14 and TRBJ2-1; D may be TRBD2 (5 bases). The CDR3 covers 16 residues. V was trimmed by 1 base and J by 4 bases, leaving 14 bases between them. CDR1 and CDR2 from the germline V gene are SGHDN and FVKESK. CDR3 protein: CASSQASSSRYNEQFF. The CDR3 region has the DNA TGTGCCAGCAGCCAAGCATCTAGCTCAAGATACAATGAGCAGTTCTTC.

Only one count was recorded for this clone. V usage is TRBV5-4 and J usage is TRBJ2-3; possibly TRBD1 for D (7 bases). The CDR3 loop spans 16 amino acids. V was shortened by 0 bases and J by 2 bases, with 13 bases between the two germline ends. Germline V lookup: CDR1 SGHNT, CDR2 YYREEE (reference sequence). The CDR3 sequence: CASSLGRGRATDTQYF. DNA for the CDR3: TGTGCCAGCAGCTTGGGGAGGGGGCGCGCCACAGATACGCAGTATTTT. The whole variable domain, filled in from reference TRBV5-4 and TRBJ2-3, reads ETGVTQSPTHLIKTRGQQVTLRCSSQSGHNTVSWYQQALGQGPQFIFQYYREEENGRGNFPPRFSGLQFPNYSSELNVNALELDDSALYLCASSLGRGRATDTQYFGPGTRLTVL.

Here the CDR3 reads CASSEGTGGSYGYTF. The CDR3 DNA sequence: TGTGCCAGCAGTGAAGGGACAGGGGGCAGCTATGGCTACACCTTC. The V and J genes are TRBV25-1 and TRBJ1-2; TRBD1 matches 12 bases. The junction had 2 bases not matched to a gene; V was cut back by 2 bases and J by 4 bases. The V gene's germline CDR1 is MGHDK and CDR2 SYGVNS. The length of the CDR3 is 15 residues.

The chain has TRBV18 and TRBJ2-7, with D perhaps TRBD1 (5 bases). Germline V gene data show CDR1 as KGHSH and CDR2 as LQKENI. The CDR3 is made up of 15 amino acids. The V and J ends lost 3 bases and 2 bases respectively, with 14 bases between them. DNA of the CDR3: TGTGCCAGCTCACCCCAGGGAAACTCCCCCTACGAGCAGTACTTC. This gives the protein CASSPQGNSPYEQYF.

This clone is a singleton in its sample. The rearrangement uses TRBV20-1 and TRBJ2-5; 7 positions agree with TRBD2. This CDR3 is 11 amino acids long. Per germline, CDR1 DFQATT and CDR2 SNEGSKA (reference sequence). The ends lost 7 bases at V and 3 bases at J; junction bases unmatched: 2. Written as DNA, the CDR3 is TGCAGTGTCGGACTAGAAGAGACCCAGTACTTC. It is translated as CSVGLEETQYF.

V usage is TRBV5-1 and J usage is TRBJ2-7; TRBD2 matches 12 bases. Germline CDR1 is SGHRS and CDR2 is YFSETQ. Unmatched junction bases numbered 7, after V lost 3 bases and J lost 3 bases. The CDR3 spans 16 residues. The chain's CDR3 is CASSSSTSGGFYEQYF. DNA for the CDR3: TGCGCCAGCAGCTCGAGCACTAGCGGGGGGTTCTACGAGCAGTACTTC.

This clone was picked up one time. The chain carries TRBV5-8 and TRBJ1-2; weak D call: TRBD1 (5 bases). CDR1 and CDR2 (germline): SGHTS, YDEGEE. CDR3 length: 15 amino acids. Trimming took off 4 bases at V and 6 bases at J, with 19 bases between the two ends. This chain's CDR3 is CASSLTMTPQDGYTF. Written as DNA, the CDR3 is TGTGCCAGCAGCCTTACTATGACCCCACAGGATGGCTACACCTTC.

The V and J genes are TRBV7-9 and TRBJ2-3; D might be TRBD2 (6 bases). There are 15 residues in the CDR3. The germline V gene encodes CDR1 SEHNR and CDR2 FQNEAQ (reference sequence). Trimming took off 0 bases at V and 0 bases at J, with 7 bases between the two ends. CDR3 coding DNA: TGTGCCAGCAGCTTAGCAGGGACTAGCACAGATACGCAGTATTTT. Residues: CASSLAGTSTDTQYF.